Listed below are T cell receptor beta chains from one sample, sequenced in a study of graft-versus-host responses after intestinal transplantation. These TCRs are of unknown antigen specificity. Sequencing was performed with immunoSEQ multiplex PCR; in TCRdb, only in-frame clones are kept and a portion is missing. Of 55,000 to 80,000 clones listed, approximately 91% are singletons. The sample in question was unstimulated CD8+ T cells sorted from spleen or lymph node cells, obtained before transplant. The receptors were sampled from a human donor who was the organ donor for an intestinal transplant. Each CDR3 is given with its conserved first and last residue. The D gene is left open where the match is weak. Size is omitted from some rows. Given values are once, few, many or a class for expanded clones.

size: .; D: TRBD1; J: TRBJ2-7; V: TRBV9; DNA: TGTGCCAGCAGCCCCGGGACAGTCTCCTACGAGCAGTACTTC; CDR3: CASSPGTVSYEQYF
size: .; D: TRBD1; J: TRBJ1-5; V: TRBV19; DNA: TGTGCCAGTAGTCCAAACAGGGGTGGCAATCAGCCCCAGCATTTT; CDR3: CASSPNRGGNQPQHF
size: .; D: .; J: TRBJ2-1; V: TRBV4-3; DNA: TGCGCCAGCAGCCAAGTTTCGGGGGAAACTTACAATGAGCAGTTCTTC; CDR3: CASSQVSGETYNEQFF
size: once; D: .; J: TRBJ2-1; V: TRBV7-9; DNA: TGTGCCAGCAGCTTAGGAACTAGAGAGCAGTTCTTC; CDR3: CASSLGTREQFF
size: medium-sized; D: .; J: TRBJ2-7; V: TRBV28; DNA: TGTGCCAGCAGTTTACAGGGGCCCTCCTACGAGCAGTACTTC; CDR3: CASSLQGPSYEQYF
size: .; D: .; J: TRBJ2-2; V: TRBV9; DNA: TGTGCCAGCAGCGTAGGCGGCACCGGGGAGCTGTTTTTT; CDR3: CASSVGGTGELFF
size: .; D: .; J: TRBJ2-5; V: TRBV5-4; DNA: TGTGCCAGCAGCTTGTGGAGAAAAGAGACCCAGTACTTC; CDR3: CASSLWRKETQYF
size: .; D: .; J: TRBJ1-5; V: TRBV27; DNA: TGTGCCAGCAGTTTATCTGGGCAGAGTAATCAGCCCCAGCATTTT; CDR3: CASSLSGQSNQPQHF
size: .; D: TRBD2; J: TRBJ2-3; V: TRBV9; DNA: TGTGCCAGCAGCGCACTAGCGGGAGGGTTAACAGATACGCAGTATTTT; CDR3: CASSALAGGLTDTQYF
size: few; D: .; J: TRBJ2-7; V: TRBV30; DNA: TGTGCCTGGCAGTGGCTCCTCTCCTACGAGCAGTACTTC; CDR3: CAWQWLLSYEQYF
size: .; D: TRBD1; J: TRBJ1-1; V: TRBV25-1; DNA: TGTGCCAGCAGTGAGTCAGGGGGCATGAACACTGAAGCTTTCTTT; CDR3: CASSESGGMNTEAFF
size: .; D: .; J: TRBJ1-1; V: TRBV19; DNA: TGTGCCAGTACCGACAGTCTGAAGACTGAAGCTTTCTTT; CDR3: CASTDSLKTEAFF
size: .; D: TRBD1; J: TRBJ2-7; V: TRBV2; DNA: TGTGCCAGCAGTGAAGTTCACTTAACAGGGGGCGTTGGGTACGAGCAGTACTTC; CDR3: CASSEVHLTGGVGYEQYF
size: once; D: .; J: TRBJ2-3; V: TRBV21-1; DNA: TGTGCCAGCAGCTCCCCTCCGGGACAGACAACTAGCACAGATACGCAGTATTTT; CDR3: CASSSPPGQTTSTDTQYF
size: .; D: .; J: TRBJ1-4; V: TRBV6-1; DNA: TGTGCCAGCAGTACCCAGGGGACGGGGAGTGAAAAACTGTTTTTT; CDR3: CASSTQGTGSEKLFF
size: once; D: .; J: TRBJ1-1; V: TRBV29-1; DNA: TGCAGCGTTGAAGTGCAGGAACTCGGCGCTGAAGCTTTCTTT; CDR3: CSVEVQELGAEAFF
size: .; D: TRBD2; J: TRBJ2-7; V: TRBV27; DNA: TGTGCTACTAGCCTGAGACTAGCGGGAGGTGGGTGGATCGAGCAGTACTTC; CDR3: CATSLRLAGGGWIEQYF
size: .; D: TRBD1; J: TRBJ1-4; V: TRBV30; DNA: TGTGCCTGGAGTGTAGATTTCGGGCGCGGGACAGGAGGGGAAAAACTGTTTTTT; CDR3: CAWSVDFGRGTGGEKLFF
size: .; D: TRBD1; J: TRBJ1-3; V: TRBV7-9; DNA: TGTGCCAGCAGCCCAGGACAGGGTCCTGGAAACACCATATATTTT; CDR3: CASSPGQGPGNTIYF
size: .; D: .; J: TRBJ1-1; V: TRBV7-9; DNA: TGTGCCGGGCTCCCGGGACCTAGCGCTGAAGCTTTCTTT; CDR3: CAGLPGPSAEAFF
size: .; D: .; J: TRBJ2-7; V: TRBV27; DNA: TGTGCCAGCAGAAACTCCCCCTACGAGCAGTACTTC; CDR3: CASRNSPYEQYF
size: once; D: .; J: TRBJ1-1; V: TRBV5-8; DNA: TGTGCCAGCAGCTTATTAGATACTGAAGCTTTCTTT; CDR3: CASSLLDTEAFF
size: .; D: TRBD2; J: TRBJ2-3; V: TRBV7-2; DNA: TGTGCCAGCAGTCTAGCGGGAGCCACAGATACGCAGTATTTT; CDR3: CASSLAGATDTQYF
size: .; D: .; J: TRBJ1-2; V: TRBV27; DNA: TGTGCCAGCAGCTCAGGGTTTGGCTACACCTTC; CDR3: CASSSGFGYTF
size: .; D: .; J: TRBJ2-1; V: TRBV6-5; DNA: TGTGCCAGCAGGGACAGTTCTTACAATGAGCAGTTCTTC; CDR3: CASRDSSYNEQFF
size: .; D: .; J: TRBJ2-7; V: TRBV6-6; DNA: TGTGCCAGCAGTTACTCGAAGTCAGGTAGTACCTACGAGCAGTACTTC; CDR3: CASSYSKSGSTYEQYF
size: .; D: .; J: TRBJ1-5; V: TRBV19; DNA: TGTGCCAGTAGTATAGCCCATTCCAGGGTTTTTCCCCAGCATTTT; CDR3: CASSIAHSRVFPQHF
size: .; D: .; J: TRBJ2-7; V: TRBV9; DNA: TGTGCCAGCAGCGGAACCGGTCTCGCCTACGAGCAGTACTTC; CDR3: CASSGTGLAYEQYF
size: once; D: .; J: TRBJ2-2; V: TRBV9; DNA: TGTGCCAGCAGCGCCAGACTAGAGAGCGATATGCGGGAGCTGTTTTTT; CDR3: CASSARLESDMRELFF
size: .; D: .; J: TRBJ2-7; V: TRBV15; DNA: TGTGCCACCAGGGAATCCAGGGGTATTTCCTACGAGCAGTACTTC; CDR3: CATRESRGISYEQYF
size: .; D: .; J: TRBJ2-3; V: TRBV9; DNA: TGTGCCAGCAGCGGGAGCGGGAGCACAGATACGCAGTATTTT; CDR3: CASSGSGSTDTQYF
size: once; D: .; J: TRBJ1-1; V: TRBV28; DNA: TGTGCCAGCAGCTGGACAGCTCGGGACACTGAAGCTTTCTTT; CDR3: CASSWTARDTEAFF